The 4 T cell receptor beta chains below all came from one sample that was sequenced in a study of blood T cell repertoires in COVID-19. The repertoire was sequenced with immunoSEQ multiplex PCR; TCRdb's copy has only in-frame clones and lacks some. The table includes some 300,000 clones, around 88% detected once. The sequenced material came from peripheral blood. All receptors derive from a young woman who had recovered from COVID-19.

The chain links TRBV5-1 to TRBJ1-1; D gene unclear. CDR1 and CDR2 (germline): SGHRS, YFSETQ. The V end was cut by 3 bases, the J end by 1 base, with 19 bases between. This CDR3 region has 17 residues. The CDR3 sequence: CASSSLGTGITNTEAFF. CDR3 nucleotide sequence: TGCGCCAGCAGCTCTTTGGGAACCGGGATTACGAACACTGAAGCTTTCTTT.

CDR3 sequence: CASSAFTETQYF. The CDR3 DNA reads as TGTGCCAGCTCAGCGTTTACGGAGACCCAGTACTTC. The chain carries TRBV12-3 or TRBV12-4 and TRBJ2-5, with D unresolved. CDR3 length: 12 residues. V shed 8 bases and J shed 5 bases, with 12 bases lying between them.

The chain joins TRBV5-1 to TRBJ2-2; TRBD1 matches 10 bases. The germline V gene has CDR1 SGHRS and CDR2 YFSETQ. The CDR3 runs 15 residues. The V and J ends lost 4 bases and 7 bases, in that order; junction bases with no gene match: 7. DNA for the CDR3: TGCGCCAGCAGCCCGGGGACAGGGGAAATCGGGGAGCTGTTTTTT. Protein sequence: CASSPGTGEIGELFF.

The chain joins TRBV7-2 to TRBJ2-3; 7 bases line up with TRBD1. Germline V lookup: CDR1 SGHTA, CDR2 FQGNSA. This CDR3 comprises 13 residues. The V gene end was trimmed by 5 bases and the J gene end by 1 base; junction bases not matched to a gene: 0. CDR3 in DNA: TGTGCCAGCAGCGGGACAGGCACAGATACGCAGTATTTT. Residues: CASSGTGTDTQYF.